This T cell receptor beta chain is drawn from a study of tumor-infiltrating lymphocytes in primary liver carcinoma. The overall study: Productive TCRbeta read yields ran from roughly 3.65 to 7.13 million per sample and were similar between tissues. The study's findings and limits: Compared with tumor region pairs, tumor-adjacent and tumor-blood pairs overlapped less.

About this clonotype: The antigen is unknown.

There are 15 residues in the CDR3. The germline gives CDR1 MDHEN, CDR2 SYDVKM. The junction had 5 bases not matched to a gene; V was cut back by 1 base and J by 5 bases. RNA was extracted from whole blood without cell sorting, alongside germline DNA. Patients had chronic HBV infection and were treatment-naive. Surgery was preceded by the collection of approximately 4 milliliters of peripheral blood. TCR beta cDNA was prepared out of 450 to 500 ng total RNA by means of a constant-region primer. Three-round nested multiplex PCR performed with slightly modified ARM-PCR produced the TCR beta libraries. Two initial PCR rounds of around 9 cycles each paired TRBV1-TRBV30 forward primers with a C-beta reverse primer. One entry per CDR3 protein results from TCRdb running MiXCR on the multiplex PCR reads. The sample lists 320,000 or so distinct CDR3 sequences, 65% occurring once.

J is TRBJ2-7 and V is TRBV28; 10 positions match TRBD1. The clonotype was recovered from a man aged 40-49 years with primary liver carcinoma and hepatitis B virus infection. The sample taken for sequencing was peripheral blood. The CDR3 bases are TGTGCCAGCAGTTTATCCCTGGGACAGGGGCACGAGCAGTACTTC. Protein: CASSLSLGQGHEQYF.